This T cell receptor (beta chain) came from a study of blood T cell repertoires in COVID-19. Study summary: Spain, Italy and the United States supplied samples that represented acute and convalescent COVID-19. T cells, B-cell-depleted T cells, or PBMCs provided the cDNA or gDNA that served as material.

Source study methods: The assay estimated nucleated cells by amplifying reference gene primers. Some clones are missing from TCRdb's copy, which holds only in-frame ones; the method was immunoSEQ multiplex PCR. V, J and clone size derive from that table, while D and trimming were established from the DNA sequence. Seen here are some 150,000 clones, more than 80% observed once, and the top ten hold 15%. Per germline, CDR1 SGHVS and CDR2 FQNEAQ. The CDR3 is 15 residues long. The junction had 11 bases not matched to a gene; V was cut back by 4 bases and J by 10 bases. Specimen: peripheral blood. This rearrangement joins TRBV7-8 to TRBJ2-1, with 9 bases fitting TRBD2. This clonotype originated in a woman aged 40 to 49 with acute or convalescent COVID-19. CDR3 DNA: TGTGCCAGCAGCTGGCTAGCGGGAAGGGTTGGAGAGCAGTTCTTC. It translates to CASSWLAGRVGEQFF.